This entry lists 32 T cell receptor beta chains sequenced from one sample in a study of tissue T cells after allogeneic stem cell transplantation. Profiling relied on immunoSEQ multiplex PCR, and the TCRdb table lists in-frame clones only, not all of them. The sample includes approximately 630 clones, 68% of them seen just once. Sequencing was performed on lymph node tissue. These receptors were taken from a female BALB/c mouse in good health. Mouse MHC haplotype: H2-d.

Regarding this clone: Gene labels here are mouse ones. The CDR3 end falls 1 residue outside the read, so it is completed with the germline J gene. This chain links TRBV29 with TRBJ1-2; possible D gene TRBD1, 6 bases. CDR1 MSHET and CDR2 SYDVDS come from the germline V gene. The V end was cut by 7 bases, the J end by 1 base, with 10 bases between. The CDR3 sequence is 13 residues long. Incomplete CDR3 DNA: TGTGCTAGCACCCCGGGACAAAACTCCGACTACACC. Protein sequence: CASTPGQNSDYT. The CDR3 in its entirety is CASTPGQNSDYTF.

Of note for this clone: The gene names given are mouse names. The read terminates 1 residue ahead of where the CDR3 ends, so the germline J gene completes it. V is TRBV13-3 and J is TRBJ1-4; possibly TRBD1 for D (5 bases). V dropped 2 bases and J dropped 0 bases, with 11 bases sitting between them. CDR1 and CDR2 from the germline V gene are NNHDY and SYVADS. This CDR3 contains 16 residues. CDR3 loop: CASSDPRQISNERLFF. The CDR3 bases that were read are TGTGCCAGCAGTGACCCCAGACAGATTTCCAACGAAAGATTATTT.

On this clone itself: Here the gene names and germline are mouse. The read ends 1 residue shy of where the CDR3 ends; the end is completed using the germline J gene. The chain combines TRBV5 with TRBJ1-4; D is undetermined. With 1 base removed from V and 0 bases from J, the gap between germline ends came to 3 bases. CDR3 length: 14 residues. From germline, CDR1 is LGHNA and CDR2 YNLKQL (reference sequence). The sequenced CDR3 bases are TGTGCCAGCAGCCAAGCAATTTCCAACGAAAGATTATTT. Encoded protein: CASSQAISNERLF. The whole CDR3 is CASSQAISNERLFF.

Regarding this clone: Genes and germline come from the mouse. The missing CDR3 end, 1 residue past where the read stops, is filled in from the germline J gene. V is TRBV13-2 and J is TRBJ1-4, with 8 bases matching TRBD1. The germline V gene encodes CDR1 NNHNN and CDR2 SYGAGS (reference sequence). This CDR3 is 16 amino acids long. V was pared by 0 bases and J by 0 bases, with 1 base of the junction left unmatched. CDR3 DNA (partial): TGTGCCAGCGGTGATGTCAGGGGGCTTTCCAACGAAAGATTATTT. This encodes CASGDVRGLSNERLF. The full-length CDR3 reads as CASGDVRGLSNERLFF.

About this clone itself: Gene labels here are mouse ones. The read ends 1 residue early relative to the CDR3; the germline J gene fills the gap. The chain couples TRBV30 to TRBJ1-1, with no clear D. The CDR3 extends over 14 amino acids. V dropped 3 bases and J dropped 0 bases, with 11 bases sitting between them. Germline V lookup: CDR1 SQVVS, CDR2 ANEGSEA. CDR3 sequence: CSSSPDTANTEVFF. Partial CDR3 DNA: TGTAGTTCTAGCCCCGACACTGCAAACACAGAAGTCTTC. The variable domain in full, with the rest retrieved from reference TRBV30 and TRBJ1-1, is SVLLYQKPNRDICQSGTSLKIQCVADSQVVSMFWYQQFQEQSLMLMATANEGSEATYESGFTKDKFPISRPNLTFSTLTVNNARPGDSSIYFCSSSPDTANTEVFFGKGTRLTVV.

This clone was detected only a few times. Here the gene names and germline are mouse. The read terminates 1 residue ahead of where the CDR3 ends, so the germline J gene completes it. The chain links TRBV15 to TRBJ1-1; D unclear. CDR3 length: 14 residues. The germline V gene encodes CDR1 SGHND and CDR2 FRSKSL. Trimming left V 1 base short and J 1 base short, with 7 bases between. CDR3 sequence: CASSLVHRNTEVFF. CDR3 bases read: TGTGCCAGCAGTTTAGTACACAGAAACACAGAAGTCTTC. The variable domain in full, with the rest retrieved from reference TRBV15 and TRBJ1-1, is DAGVTQTPRHEVAEKGQTIILKCEPVSGHNDLFWYRQTKIQGLELLSYFRSKSLMEDGGAFKDRFKAEMLNSSFSTLKIQPTEPKDSAVYLCASSLVHRNTEVFFGKGTRLTVV.

About this clone: The germline and genes are mouse ones. The CDR3 end is not reached by the read, which stops 1 residue before it; the germline J gene fills it in. The chain uses TRBV13-2 and TRBJ2-5; 8 nucleotides agree with TRBD2. After removal of 2 bases from V and 6 bases from J, the junction contained 8 bases not matched to a gene. The CDR3 contains 15 residues. Germline CDR1 NNHNN, CDR2 SYGAGS (reference sequence). The part of the CDR3 DNA that was read is TGTGCCAGCGGTGACCTCTGGGGGGTGGGGGACACCCAGTAC. As protein: CASGDLWGVGDTQY. The whole CDR3 protein is CASGDLWGVGDTQYF.

A few counts support this clone. Gene names and germline refer to mouse. Read sequence stops 1 residue before the CDR3 end, and the germline J gene provides the missing end. This chain links TRBV17 with TRBJ2-1; 9 bases map to TRBD2. Germline CDR1 and CDR2: MNHDT and YYDKIL. The V segment lost 3 bases and the J segment 4 bases; nucleotides outside the gene matches: 1. The CDR3 extends over 14 amino acids. CDR3 protein: CASSSLGGYAEQFF. The sequenced CDR3 bases are TGTGCTAGCAGTAGTCTGGGGGGGTATGCTGAGCAGTTC.

Concerning this clone itself: The gene names here belong to mouse. Read sequence stops 1 residue before the CDR3 end, and the germline J gene provides the missing end. This chain joins TRBV2 and TRBJ1-3, with 7 bases fitting TRBD1. The CDR3 is 16 residues long. After removal of 4 bases from V and 0 bases from J, the junction contained 6 bases not matched to a gene. The germline CDR1 and CDR2 sequences are LGHNA and YSYQKL. The DNA read from the CDR3 is TGTGCCAGCAGCCGGCAGGGGGGGATTTCTGGAAATACGCTCTAT. This translates into CASSRQGGISGNTLY. The whole CDR3 is CASSRQGGISGNTLYF.

In the case of this clone: Gene names and germline match the mouse. The missing CDR3 end, 1 residue past where the read stops, is filled in from the germline J gene. This sample also contains other DNA sequences that code for the same CDR3. V gene TRBV5 combines with J gene TRBJ2-5; 10 nucleotides agree with TRBD1. The ends lost 1 base at V and 10 bases at J; junction bases unmatched: 5. The CDR3 contains 14 residues. Germline lookup yields CDR1 LGHNA and CDR2 YNLKQL (reference sequence). Partial CDR3 DNA: TGTGCCAGCAGCCAAGGGACAGGGGGGTTTGCCCAGTAC. Translating it yields CASSQGTGGFAQY. The complete CDR3 sequence is CASSQGTGGFAQYF.

This clone was recorded only once. Gene names refer to mouse genes. The sequenced part of the CDR3 DNA is TGTGCAAGCAGCTTAGACTGGGCTGAGCAGTTC. Protein sequence: CASSLDWAEQF. The CDR3 reads in full as CASSLDWAEQFF. The chain uses TRBV16 and TRBJ2-1; D is uncertain. Sequencing ends 1 residue short of the CDR3 end; the germline J gene provides the rest. The CDR3 totals 12 residues. V lost 0 bases and J lost 7, with 4 bases in between. Germline CDR1 SGHSA, CDR2 FRNQAP.

With respect to this clone: Gene names follow the mouse nomenclature. The sequence runs out 1 residue before the end of the CDR3; the remainder is reconstructed from the germline J gene. The genes are TRBV5 and TRBJ2-5, with 10 bases aligning to TRBD2. This CDR3 is 14 amino acids long. The germline CDR1 and CDR2 sequences are LGHNA and YNLKQL (reference sequence). With V trimmed by 4 bases and J by 4 bases, 2 bases remained unmatched. The sequenced part of the CDR3 DNA is TGTGCCAGCAGCCGGGACTGGGGAGAAGACACCCAGTAC. Residues: CASSRDWGEDTQY. The entire CDR3 reads CASSRDWGEDTQYF.

Details on this clone: Gene names and germline match the mouse. The read is 1 residue too short to cover the CDR3 end, so that end is filled in from the germline J gene. This chain joins TRBV13-2 and TRBJ2-1; D could derive from TRBD1 or TRBD2 (5 bases each). Trimming took off 2 bases at V and 1 base at J, with 7 bases between the two ends. The CDR3 is made up of 14 amino acids. Germline V gene sequence: CDR1 NNHNN, CDR2 SYGAGS (reference sequence). Incomplete CDR3 DNA: TGTGCCAGCGGTGAGGGACCGAACTATGCTGAGCAGTTC. This sequence encodes CASGEGPNYAEQF. The whole CDR3 region reads CASGEGPNYAEQFF.

As concerns this clone: Genes and germline are mouse. The DNA ends 1 residue before the CDR3 does, and the rest of the CDR3 is filled in from the germline J gene. The chain is built from TRBV26 and TRBJ1-2, with D maybe TRBD1 (6 bases). CDR1 is KGHPV, CDR2 FQNQEV, per germline (reference sequence). Between the trimmed V and J ends, which lost 6 bases and 3 bases, there was a span of 11 bases. The CDR3 loop spans 13 amino acids. The CDR3 reads CASSTGWDSDYTF. The covered CDR3 bases are TGTGCCAGCAGCACAGGGTGGGACTCCGACTACACC. Full variable domain (missing parts from reference TRBV26 and TRBJ1-2): NSKVIQTPRYLVKGQGQKAKMRCIPEKGHPVVFWYQQNKNNEFKFLINFQNQEVLQQIDMTEKRFSAECPSNSPCSLEIQSSEAGDSALYLCASSTGWDSDYTFGSGTRLLVI.

Turning to this clone: The gene names here belong to mouse. The CDR3 is cut off 1 residue early in the read; its end comes from the germline J gene. V is TRBV5 and J is TRBJ2-4; 8 bases align to TRBD2. Germline V gene sequence: CDR1 LGHNA, CDR2 YNLKQL (reference sequence). The CDR3 contains 17 residues. The junction had 5 bases not matched to a gene; V was cut back by 0 bases and J by 0 bases. The sequenced CDR3 bases are TGTGCCAGCAGCCAAGATTGGGGGGGAAGGAGTCAAAACACCTTGTAC. The encoded protein is CASSQDWGGRSQNTLY. In full, the CDR3 reads CASSQDWGGRSQNTLYF.

Concerning this clone: The germline gene is not matched at one end of the junction; a read error may be the cause. Genes here carry mouse names. The read halts 1 residue ahead of the CDR3 end, with the missing end drawn from the germline J gene. The V gene is TRBV29, the J gene TRBJ1-1; the D gene is possibly TRBD1 (6 bases). This CDR3 comprises 11 residues. Germline CDR1 is MSHET and CDR2 is SYDVDS. Here the CDR3 reads CASTWDTEVFF. The CDR3 bases that were read are TGTGCTAGCACCTGGGACACGGAAGTCTTC.

The table lists this clone with a few counts. The gene names given are mouse names. The CDR3 DNA, read in part, is TGTGCCAGCAGTATACTGGGGGGGCCCACCGGGCAGCTCTAC. Amino acid sequence: CASSILGGPTGQLY. The complete CDR3 protein is CASSILGGPTGQLYF. The chain carries TRBV19 and TRBJ2-2; 10 bases match TRBD2. Read data end 1 residue before the CDR3 end; the end is taken from the germline J gene. The CDR3 has 15 amino acids. CDR1 and CDR2 (germline): FNHDT, SITEND (reference sequence). The junction had 1 base not matched to a gene; V was cut back by 1 base and J by 4 bases.

Concerning this clone itself: Mouse names are used for the genes. Read sequence stops 1 residue before the CDR3 end, and the germline J gene provides the missing end. The V gene is TRBV2, the J gene TRBJ1-6; 10 nucleotides match TRBD1. TRBJ1-6 is known as an ORF, though its function is uncertain. V dropped 3 bases and J dropped 8; count of bases not matched to a gene: 4. From germline, CDR1 is LGHNA and CDR2 YSYQKL. The CDR3 contains 15 residues. CDR3 bases read: TGTGCCAGCAGCCATCGGGACAGGGGTGATTCGCCCCTCTAC. Translation gives CASSHRDRGDSPLY. The complete CDR3 protein is CASSHRDRGDSPLYF.

As for this clone: Gene names and germline match the mouse. The read stops 1 residue short of the end of the CDR3; the missing end is completed from the germline J gene. The chain combines TRBV20 with TRBJ1-2, with D perhaps TRBD1 (5 bases). Trimming left V 0 bases short and J 5 bases short, with 10 bases between. There are 13 residues in the CDR3. Germline lookup yields CDR1 GFQATS and CDR2 STVNSAI. The CDR3: CGARERGRSDYTF. The covered CDR3 bases are TGTGGTGCTAGGGAGCGGGGCAGGTCCGACTACACC.

On this clone itself: Mouse names are used for the genes. The CDR3 goes on 1 residue after the read ends, and that part is filled in from the germline J gene. This sequence joins TRBV31 and TRBJ2-3; 7 bases line up with TRBD1. Per germline, CDR1 GKSSPN and CDR2 SITVG. Trimming removed 5 bases from V and 1 base from J; junction bases left unmatched: 0. The CDR3 sequence is 12 residues long. The CDR3 reads CAWDRGAETLYF. The CDR3 bases that were read are TGTGCCTGGGACAGGGGTGCAGAAACGCTGTAT.

In regard to this clone: Each gene name is a mouse one. The read terminates 1 residue ahead of where the CDR3 ends, so the germline J gene completes it. V usage is TRBV13-1 and J usage is TRBJ2-2; D remains ambiguous. The CDR3 spans 13 residues. Germline CDR1 reads NSHNY; CDR2 reads SYGAGN. V gave up 1 base and J gave up 4 bases, with 5 bases separating them. The CDR3 spells CASSDLGTGQLYF. Incomplete CDR3 DNA: TGTGCCAGCAGTGATCTCGGCACCGGGCAGCTCTAC.

Note on this clone: Genes here carry mouse names. Read sequence stops 1 residue before the CDR3 end, and the germline J gene provides the missing end. The chain joins TRBV5 to TRBJ2-4; TRBD2 agrees at 7 bases. The CDR3 runs 18 residues. V lost 0 bases to trimming and J lost 1 base; unmatched junction nucleotides: 10. Germline assignment: CDR1 LGHNA and CDR2 YNLKQL (reference sequence). Partial CDR3 DNA: TGTGCCAGCAGCCAAGATGTTTGGGGGGTTAGGGGTCAAAACACCTTGTAC. This translates into CASSQDVWGVRGQNTLY. The full CDR3 reads CASSQDVWGVRGQNTLYF.

Of note for this clone: Any gene name here is a mouse gene name. The read ends 1 residue before the CDR3 terminus; that terminus is restored from the germline J gene. The rearrangement uses TRBV5 and TRBJ2-5, with 10 positions matching TRBD1. V trimming: 4 bases; J trimming: 5 bases; junction bases outside the gene matches: 9. Germline CDR1 reads LGHNA; CDR2 reads YNLKQL (reference sequence). CDR3 length equals 16 residues. The part of the CDR3 DNA that was read is TGTGCCAGCAGCCCCCGGGACAGGGGAGGGGGAGACACCCAGTAC. This gives the protein CASSPRDRGGGDTQY. The CDR3 in its entirety is CASSPRDRGGGDTQYF.

Turning to this clone: Germline and genes here are mouse. The CDR3 is cut off 1 residue early in the read; its end comes from the germline J gene. The V and J genes are TRBV4 and TRBJ1-1, with D possibly matching TRBD1 (5 bases). V lost 3 bases and J 0 bases, leaving 11 bases between the germline ends. The germline gives CDR1 LGHDT, CDR2 YNNKQL (reference sequence). The CDR3 extends over 15 amino acids. Partial CDR3 DNA: TGTGCCAGCAGCTACCCGGCAGGGACAAACACAGAAGTCTTC. This sequence encodes CASSYPAGTNTEVF. The entire CDR3 protein is CASSYPAGTNTEVFF.

As for this clone: The germline and genes are mouse ones. Coverage ceases 1 residue before the CDR3 finishes, and the germline J gene fills in the end. The V call is TRBV31, the J call TRBJ1-1; 7 bases are a match to TRBD1. The CDR3 consists of 12 residues. The germline V gene has CDR1 GKSSPN and CDR2 SITVG. The CDR3 region is CAIGTANTEVFF. The part of the CDR3 DNA that was read is TGTGCAATCGGGACAGCAAACACAGAAGTCTTC.

As regards this clone: Genes and germline come from the mouse. With the read ending 1 residue before the CDR3 end, the germline J gene is used to fill in that end. V gene TRBV13-3 combines with J gene TRBJ2-1, with D maybe TRBD1 (5 bases). This CDR3 has 14 residues. Germline V gene data show CDR1 as NNHDY and CDR2 as SYVADS. Trimming removed 1 base from V and 2 bases from J, with 7 bases in between. Partial CDR3 DNA: TGTGCCAGCAGTGATCAGGGCCACTATGCTGAGCAGTTC. Translated, it gives CASSDQGHYAEQF. In full, the CDR3 reads CASSDQGHYAEQFF.

This clone was seen a handful of times. Gene and germline names: mouse. The read ends 1 residue shy of where the CDR3 ends; the end is completed using the germline J gene. This chain uses TRBV31 with TRBJ1-5; 8 bases match TRBD1. The CDR3 runs to 13 residues. V shed 3 bases and J 2 bases; nucleotides not matched to a gene: 0. CDR1 GKSSPN and CDR2 SITVG come from the germline V gene. CDR3 protein: CAWRQGDNQAPLF. The sequenced CDR3 bases are TGTGCCTGGAGACAGGGGGACAACCAGGCTCCGCTT. Filled out from reference TRBV31 and TRBJ1-5, the complete variable domain reads AQTIHQWPVAEIKAVGSPLSLGCTIKGKSSPNLYWYWQATGGTLQQLFYSITVGQVESVVQLNLSASRPKDDQFILSTEKLLLSHSGFYLCAWRQGDNQAPLFGEGTRLSVL.

This clone was detected a few times. Each gene name is a mouse one. The read terminates 1 residue before the CDR3 end, so the remaining end is supplied by the germline J gene. V gene TRBV2 combines with J gene TRBJ1-5; D gene uncertain. With 0 bases removed from V and 0 bases from J, the gap between germline ends came to 3 bases. Germline V gives CDR1 LGHNA, CDR2 YSYQKL. The CDR3 has 14 amino acids. The sequenced part of the CDR3 DNA is TGTGCCAGCAGCCAAGACAGTAACAACCAGGCTCCGCTT. The encoded protein is CASSQDSNNQAPL. The entire CDR3 reads CASSQDSNNQAPLF.

On this clone: Gene names and germline refer to mouse. CDR3 residues: CASRDNQNTLYF. The covered CDR3 bases are TGTGCCAGCAGGGACAATCAAAACACCTTGTAC. The J gene is TRBJ2-4, the V gene TRBV13-3, with D maybe TRBD1 (5 bases). The read falls 1 residue short of the CDR3 end, and the missing part is taken from the germline J gene. The CDR3 sequence is 12 residues long. CDR1 is NNHDY, CDR2 SYVADS, per germline. V lost 5 bases, J lost 2 bases, and 6 bases lay in between.

Worth noting for this clone: The listed genes are named as in mouse. The CDR3 is CAWSLAGGANTGQLYF. Incomplete CDR3 DNA: TGTGCCTGGAGTCTAGCCGGGGGGGCAAACACCGGGCAGCTCTAC. The chain uses TRBV31 and TRBJ2-2, with 7 bases that match TRBD2. The CDR3 end falls 1 residue outside the read, so it is completed with the germline J gene. With V trimmed by 0 bases and J by 0 bases, 4 bases remained unmatched. Looked up from germline, CDR1 is GKSSPN and CDR2 is SITVG. The CDR3 runs 16 residues.

Notes on this clone: The gene symbols are mouse symbols. Coverage ceases 1 residue before the CDR3 finishes, and the germline J gene fills in the end. The V gene is TRBV2, the J gene TRBJ2-1, with TRBD2 matching over 12 bases. The CDR3 has 17 residues. V lost 3 bases, J lost 0 bases, and 3 bases stayed unmatched. The germline CDR1 and CDR2 sequences are LGHNA and YSYQKL. The sequenced CDR3 bases are TGTGCCAGCAGCCATCGGACTGGGGGGGTTAACTATGCTGAGCAGTTC. Amino acids: CASSHRTGGVNYAEQF. The full-length CDR3 reads as CASSHRTGGVNYAEQFF.

With respect to this clone: The gene names here belong to mouse. The read ends 1 residue before the CDR3 terminus; that terminus is restored from the germline J gene. V gene TRBV29 combines with J gene TRBJ2-1; tentative D call: TRBD2 (6 bases). CDR3 length equals 14 residues. Germline CDR1 and CDR2: MSHET and SYDVDS. The ends were cut back, 3 bases at V and 7 bases at J, with 13 bases in the middle. The CDR3: CASSFGWGEAEQFF. The covered CDR3 bases are TGTGCTAGCAGTTTTGGCTGGGGAGAAGCTGAGCAGTTC.